This T cell receptor beta chain was retrieved from a study of blood T cell repertoires in COVID-19. On the study more broadly: From the United States, Italy and Spain came samples of acute and convalescent COVID-19. PBMCs, B-cell-depleted T cells, or T cells provided the cDNA or gDNA that made up the material.

In the original analysis: The authors estimated nucleated cell counts from reference gene primer amplification. Clones were read by immunoSEQ multiplex PCR, and TCRdb kept only the in-frame ones, dropping some. V and J calls and clone size are as listed in that table; D and trimming were resolved from the DNA. The table includes more than 140,000 clones, around 88% detected once. The V gene's germline CDR1 is MNHEY and CDR2 SVGEGT. The CDR3 sequence is 13 residues long. The ends were cut back, 4 bases at V and 4 bases at J, with 9 bases in the middle. The gene calls are TRBV6-2 or TRBV6-3 and TRBJ2-3; the D is unclear. The receptor comes from a woman aged 55-69 years with acute or convalescent COVID-19. The sample was peripheral blood. The CDR3 sequence: CASSSSTPDTQYF. DNA of the CDR3: TGTGCCAGCAGTTCCTCAACTCCAGATACGCAGTATTTT.